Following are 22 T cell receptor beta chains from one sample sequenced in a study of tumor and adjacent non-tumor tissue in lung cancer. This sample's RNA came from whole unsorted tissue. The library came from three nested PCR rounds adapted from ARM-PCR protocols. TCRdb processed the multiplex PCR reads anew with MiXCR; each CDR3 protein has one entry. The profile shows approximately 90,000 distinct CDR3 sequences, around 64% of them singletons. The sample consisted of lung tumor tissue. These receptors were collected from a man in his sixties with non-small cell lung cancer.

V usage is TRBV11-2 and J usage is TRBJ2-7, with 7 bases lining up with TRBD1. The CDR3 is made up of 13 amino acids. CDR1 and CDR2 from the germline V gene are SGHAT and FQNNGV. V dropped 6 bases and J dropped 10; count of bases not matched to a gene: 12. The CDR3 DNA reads TGTGCCAGCAGACAGACAGGGACCTATGAACAGTACTTC. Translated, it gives CASRQTGTYEQYF.

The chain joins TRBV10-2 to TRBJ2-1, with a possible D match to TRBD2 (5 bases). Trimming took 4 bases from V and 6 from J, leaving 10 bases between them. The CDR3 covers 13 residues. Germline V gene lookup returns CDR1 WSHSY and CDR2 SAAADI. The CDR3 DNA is TGCGCCAGCAGTGGAGACTACTTCAATGAGCAGTTCTTC. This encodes CASSGDYFNEQFF.

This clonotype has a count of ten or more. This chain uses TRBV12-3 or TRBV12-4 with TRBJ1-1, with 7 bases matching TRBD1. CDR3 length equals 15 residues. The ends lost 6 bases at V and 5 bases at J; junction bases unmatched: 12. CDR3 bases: TGTGCCAGCAGGCACGACAGGGTCCAGGGAACTGAAGCTTTCTTT. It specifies CASRHDRVQGTEAFF.

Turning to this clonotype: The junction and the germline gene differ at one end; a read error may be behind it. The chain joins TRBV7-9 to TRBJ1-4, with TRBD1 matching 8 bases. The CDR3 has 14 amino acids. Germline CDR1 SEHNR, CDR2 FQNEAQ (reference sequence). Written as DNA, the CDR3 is TGTGCCAGCAGCTTCGGACAGGGAGGAGAAATACTGTTTTTT. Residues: CASSFGQGGEILFF.

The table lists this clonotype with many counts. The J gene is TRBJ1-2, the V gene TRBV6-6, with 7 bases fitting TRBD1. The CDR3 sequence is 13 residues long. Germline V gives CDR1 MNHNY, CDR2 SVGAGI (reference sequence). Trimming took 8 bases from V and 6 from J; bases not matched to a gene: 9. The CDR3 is CASSRDRVDGYTF. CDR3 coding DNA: TGTGCCAGCTCTCGGGACAGAGTGGATGGCTACACCTTC.

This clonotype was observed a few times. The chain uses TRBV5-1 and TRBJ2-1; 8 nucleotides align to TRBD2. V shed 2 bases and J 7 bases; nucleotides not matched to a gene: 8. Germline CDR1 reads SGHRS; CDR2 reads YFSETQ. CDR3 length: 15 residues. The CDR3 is CASSFTGRAFNEQFF. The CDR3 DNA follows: TGCGCCAGCAGCTTCACCGGGAGGGCCTTTAATGAGCAGTTCTTC.

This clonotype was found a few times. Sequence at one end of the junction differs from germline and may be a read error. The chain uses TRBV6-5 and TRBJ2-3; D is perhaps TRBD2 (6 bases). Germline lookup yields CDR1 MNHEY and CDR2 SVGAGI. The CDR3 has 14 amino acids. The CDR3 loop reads CAISYAGRTDTQYF. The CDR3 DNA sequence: TGTGCCATCAGTTATGCGGGGCGCACAGATACGCAGTATTTT.

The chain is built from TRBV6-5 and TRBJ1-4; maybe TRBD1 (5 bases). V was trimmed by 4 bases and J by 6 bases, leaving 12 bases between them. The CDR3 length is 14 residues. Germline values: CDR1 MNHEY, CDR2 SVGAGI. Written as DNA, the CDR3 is TGTGCCAGCAGTTGCTCGACAGTACATGAAAAACTGTTTTTT. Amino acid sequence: CASSCSTVHEKLFF.

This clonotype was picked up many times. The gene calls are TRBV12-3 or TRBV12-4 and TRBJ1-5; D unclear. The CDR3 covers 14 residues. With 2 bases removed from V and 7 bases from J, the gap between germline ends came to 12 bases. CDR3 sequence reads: CASSLREGGQPQHF. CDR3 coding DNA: TGTGCCAGCAGTTTAAGGGAGGGAGGGCAGCCCCAGCATTTT.

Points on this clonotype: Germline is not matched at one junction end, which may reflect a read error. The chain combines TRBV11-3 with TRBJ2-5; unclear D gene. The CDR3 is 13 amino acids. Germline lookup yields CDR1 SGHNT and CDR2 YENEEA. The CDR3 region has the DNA TGTGCAAGCAGCTTAGATTTTTCAACAACCCGGTTCTTC. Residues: CASSLDFSTTRFF. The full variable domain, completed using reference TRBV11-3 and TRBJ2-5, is EAGVVQSPRYKIIEKKQPVAFWCNPISGHNTLYWYLQNLGQGPELLIRYENEEAVDDSQLPKDRFSAERLKGVDSTLKIQPAELGDSAVYLCASSLDFSTTRFFGPGTRLLVL.

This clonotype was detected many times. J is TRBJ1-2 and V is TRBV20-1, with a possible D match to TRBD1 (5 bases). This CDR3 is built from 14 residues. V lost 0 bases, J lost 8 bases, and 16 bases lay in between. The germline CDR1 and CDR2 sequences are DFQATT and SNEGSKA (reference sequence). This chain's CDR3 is CSARDESGPGGYTF. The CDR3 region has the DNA TGCAGTGCTAGAGATGAGTCAGGGCCTGGAGGCTACACCTTC.

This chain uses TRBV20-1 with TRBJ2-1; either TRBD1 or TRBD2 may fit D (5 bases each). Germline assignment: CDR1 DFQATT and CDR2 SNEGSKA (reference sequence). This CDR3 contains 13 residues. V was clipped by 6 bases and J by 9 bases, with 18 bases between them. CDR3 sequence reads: CSANPGDDGEQFF. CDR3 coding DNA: TGCAGTGCCAACCCCGGGGACGACGGTGAGCAGTTCTTC.

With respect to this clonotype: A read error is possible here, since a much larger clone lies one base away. The CDR3 loop reads CASSVREGGYVQYF. DNA of the CDR3: TGTGCCAGCAGCGTCAGGGAGGGGGGCTACGTGCAGTACTTC. The chain recombines TRBV7-9 with TRBJ2-7; tentative D call: TRBD2 (7 bases). CDR1 SEHNR and CDR2 FQNEAQ come from the germline V gene (reference sequence). The CDR3 loop spans 14 amino acids.

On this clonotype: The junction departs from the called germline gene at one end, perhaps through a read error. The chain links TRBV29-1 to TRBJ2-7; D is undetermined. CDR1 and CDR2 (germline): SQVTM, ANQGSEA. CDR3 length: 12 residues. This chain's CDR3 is CSVVTEPYEQYF. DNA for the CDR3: TGCAGCGTTGTTACAGAGCCATACGAGCAGTATTTC.

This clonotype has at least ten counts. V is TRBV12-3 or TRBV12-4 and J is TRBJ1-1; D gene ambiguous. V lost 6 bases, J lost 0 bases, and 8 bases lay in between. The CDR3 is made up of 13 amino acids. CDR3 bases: TGTGCCAGCAGCACCGGGTTGAACACTGAAGCTTTCTTT. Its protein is CASSTGLNTEAFF.

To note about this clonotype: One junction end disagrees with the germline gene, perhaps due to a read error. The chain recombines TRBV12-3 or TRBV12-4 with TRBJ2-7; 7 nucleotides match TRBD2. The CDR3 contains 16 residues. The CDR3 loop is CANSLGGGSPSYEQYF. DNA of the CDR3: TGTGCCAACAGTTTGGGTGGCGGGAGCCCCTCCTACGAGCAGTATTTC.

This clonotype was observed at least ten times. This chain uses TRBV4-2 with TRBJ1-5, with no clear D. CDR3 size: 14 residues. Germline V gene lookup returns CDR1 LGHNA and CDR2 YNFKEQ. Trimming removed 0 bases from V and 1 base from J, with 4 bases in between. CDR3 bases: TGTGCCAGCAGCCAAGAGTCCAGCAATCAGCCCCAGCATTTT. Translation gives CASSQESSNQPQHF.

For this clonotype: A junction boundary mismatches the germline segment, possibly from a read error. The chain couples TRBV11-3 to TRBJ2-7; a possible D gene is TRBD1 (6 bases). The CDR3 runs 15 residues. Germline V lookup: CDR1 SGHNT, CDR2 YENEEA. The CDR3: CPSSSTGTRPYEQYF. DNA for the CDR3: TGTCCCAGCAGTTCTACCGGGACACGGCCCTACGAGCAGTACTTC.

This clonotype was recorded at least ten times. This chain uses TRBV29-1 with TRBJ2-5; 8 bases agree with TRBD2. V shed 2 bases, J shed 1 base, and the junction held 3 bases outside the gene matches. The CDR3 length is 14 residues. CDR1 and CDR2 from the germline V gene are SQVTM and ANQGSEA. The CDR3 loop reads CSVERGGLQETQYF. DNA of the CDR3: TGCAGCGTTGAACGGGGGGGGCTCCAAGAGACCCAGTACTTC.

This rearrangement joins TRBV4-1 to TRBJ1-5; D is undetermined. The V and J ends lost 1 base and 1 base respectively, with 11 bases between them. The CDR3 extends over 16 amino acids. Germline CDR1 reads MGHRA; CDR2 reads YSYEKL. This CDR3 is CASSQVGVVSNQPQHF. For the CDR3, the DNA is TGCGCCAGCAGCCAAGTCGGGGTTGTGAGCAATCAGCCCCAGCATTTT.

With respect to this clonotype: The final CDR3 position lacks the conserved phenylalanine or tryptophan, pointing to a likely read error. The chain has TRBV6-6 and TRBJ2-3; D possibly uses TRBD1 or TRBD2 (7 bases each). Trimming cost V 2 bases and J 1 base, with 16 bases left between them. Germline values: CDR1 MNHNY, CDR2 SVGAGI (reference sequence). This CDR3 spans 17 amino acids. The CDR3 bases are TGTGCCAGCAGTTACGGGGGGGACAGTTTCTGCACAGATACGCAGTATTCT. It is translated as CASSYGGDSFCTDTQYS.

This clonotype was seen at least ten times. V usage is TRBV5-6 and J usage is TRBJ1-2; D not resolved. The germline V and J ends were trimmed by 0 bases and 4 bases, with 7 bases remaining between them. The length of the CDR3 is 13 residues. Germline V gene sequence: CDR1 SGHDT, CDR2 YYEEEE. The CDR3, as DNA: TGTGCCAGCAGCTTGGAGGGAACCTATGGCTACACCTTC. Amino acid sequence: CASSLEGTYGYTF.